Each of the 27 T cell receptor beta chains below was sequenced from the same sample in a study of early T cells in non-severe SARS-CoV-2 infection (TCRdb year 2021). Preparation of the library involved 5' RACE. The instrument given in TCRdb is NextSeq 500. The public reads were reanalyzed by TCRdb: fastp trimming at Q25, MiXCR alignment, in-frame beta chains only. Rows are combined by CDR3 protein, so each entry shows the most common genes and DNA. The sample table records tens of thousands of distinct CDR3 sequences; about 6% of these occur just once. Jointly, the top ten make up roughly 6.9% of the sample. The sequences come from whole blood, collected at baseline. The receptors were sampled from an adult who was a healthcare worker with PCR-confirmed SARS-CoV-2 infection or an uninfected control (not recorded which).

This clonotype was seen more than once but under ten times. The chain links TRBV18 to TRBJ2-3, with D unclear. CDR1 is KGHSH and CDR2 is LQKENI in the germline V gene. Trimming removed 3 bases at V and 3 bases at J, with 7 bases between. The CDR3 totals 13 residues. The CDR3: CASSPHRTDTQYF. The CDR3 DNA sequence: TGTGCCAGCTCACCCCACCGTACAGATACGCAGTATTTT.

This clonotype has more than one count but fewer than ten. The chain combines TRBV2 with TRBJ2-7, with TRBD2 matching over 7 bases. This CDR3 comprises 14 residues. Germline loops: CDR1 SNHLY, CDR2 FYNNEI. V dropped 6 bases and J dropped 2; count of bases not matched to a gene: 7. The CDR3 region is CASSELADPYEQYF. The CDR3 nucleotides are TGTGCCAGCAGCGAGCTAGCGGACCCCTACGAGCAGTACTTC.

The chain employs TRBV4-2 and TRBJ2-3; D gene uncertain. The germline V gene has CDR1 LGHNA and CDR2 YNFKEQ. CDR3 length equals 16 residues. The V end was cut by 0 bases, the J end by 0 bases, with 10 bases between. The CDR3 loop is CASSQDSVTSTDTQYF. For the CDR3, the DNA is TGTGCCAGCAGCCAAGATTCGGTAACCAGCACAGATACGCAGTATTTT.

This chain links TRBV28 with TRBJ1-1, with 7 nucleotides matching TRBD1. CDR3 length: 15 residues. Looked up from germline, CDR1 is MDHEN and CDR2 is SYDVKM. The V and J ends lost 3 bases and 1 base, in that order; junction bases with no gene match: 5. The CDR3 loop is CASSFGQGGNTEAFF. CDR3 in DNA: TGTGCCAGCAGTTTCGGGCAGGGGGGGAACACTGAAGCTTTCTTT.

The V and J genes are TRBV29-1 and TRBJ2-3, with a tentative D call TRBD1 (5 bases). CDR1 and CDR2 (germline): SQVTM, ANQGSEA. The CDR3 sequence is 12 residues long. Trimming took off 3 bases at V and 6 bases at J, with 10 bases between the two ends. This chain's CDR3 is CSVDEGVDTQYF. In DNA form, the CDR3 reads TGCAGCGTTGACGAAGGGGTCGATACGCAGTATTTT.

This clonotype was detected many times. The chain carries TRBV6-1 and TRBJ1-5; TRBD1 is a possible D gene (5 bases). Trimming cost V 7 bases and J 1 base, with 14 bases left between them. Germline lookup yields CDR1 MNHNS and CDR2 SASEGT. The CDR3 length is 15 residues. CDR3 coding DNA: TGTGCCAGCAACGCCGCAAAGGGGAGCAATCAGCCCCAGCATTTT. Its translation: CASNAAKGSNQPQHF.

There are many counts of this clonotype. V gene TRBV20-1 combines with J gene TRBJ2-1, with 9 bases aligning to TRBD2. Germline CDR1 DFQATT, CDR2 SNEGSKA (reference sequence). The CDR3 length is 15 residues. The junction had 10 bases not matched to a gene; V was cut back by 5 bases and J by 5 bases. In nucleotides, the CDR3 is TGCAGTGCTCTAGAACTAGCGGGCCTGAACAATGAGCAGTTCTTC. This translates into CSALELAGLNNEQFF.

This clonotype came up many times. The chain has TRBV9 and TRBJ2-5, with D possibly matching TRBD2 (5 bases). V was shortened by 1 base and J by 4 bases, with 11 bases between the two germline ends. This CDR3 comprises 14 residues. Germline loops: CDR1 SGDLS, CDR2 YYNGEE. The CDR3 loop reads CASSVKGSGETQYF. DNA of the CDR3: TGTGCCAGCAGCGTAAAGGGAAGCGGAGAGACCCAGTACTTC.

This clonotype turned up a few times. This rearrangement joins TRBV12-3 or TRBV12-4 to TRBJ2-7, with 10 bases fitting TRBD1. The CDR3 extends over 14 amino acids. Trimming took 6 bases from V and 5 from J; bases not matched to a gene: 7. The CDR3 DNA sequence: TGTGCCAGCAGCCAGACAGGGGGCAACGACGAGCAGTACTTC. This sequence encodes CASSQTGGNDEQYF.

This clonotype was counted many times. The chain carries TRBV5-1 and TRBJ2-3; 15 nucleotides line up with TRBD2. The germline gives CDR1 SGHRS, CDR2 YFSETQ. V was pared by 3 bases and J by 0 bases, with 8 bases of the junction left unmatched. This CDR3 is 19 amino acids long. The CDR3 loop reads CASSSGLAGGTASTDTQYF. In DNA form, the CDR3 reads TGCGCCAGCAGCTCGGGACTAGCGGGAGGCACTGCTAGCACAGATACGCAGTATTTT.

The chain has TRBV29-1 and TRBJ2-1, with TRBD2 matching 9 bases. V shed 3 bases, J shed 2 bases, and the junction held 2 bases outside the gene matches. The CDR3 contains 14 residues. CDR1 and CDR2 (germline): SQVTM, ANQGSEA. The CDR3, as DNA: TGCAGCGTTGACCCTAGCGGGACCTACAATGAGCAGTTCTTC. Protein: CSVDPSGTYNEQFF.

This clonotype turned up a few times. In DNA form, the CDR3 reads TGTGCCAGCAGCTTACAGCCTAGGGGGGCCGGGGAGCTGTTTTTT. Protein product: CASSLQPRGAGELFF. The chain combines TRBV7-7 with TRBJ2-2; either TRBD1 or TRBD2 may fit D (6 bases each). Trimming stripped 2 bases from V and 6 bases from J, with 13 bases between. The CDR3 spans 15 residues. Germline CDR1 is SSHAT and CDR2 is FNYEAQ (reference sequence).

This clonotype was recorded at least ten times. As DNA, the CDR3 is TGTGCCAGCAGATACGGGACAGGGCAGGGGCCTGAAAAACTGTTTTTT. Encoded protein: CASRYGTGQGPEKLFF. J is TRBJ1-4 and V is TRBV7-9, with TRBD1 matching 9 bases. The CDR3 extends over 16 amino acids. After removal of 6 bases from V and 7 bases from J, the junction contained 12 bases not matched to a gene. Per the germline V gene, CDR1 is SEHNR and CDR2 is FQNEAQ (reference sequence).

This clonotype came up many times. The V call is TRBV2, the J call TRBJ2-2; D is perhaps TRBD1 or TRBD2 (5 bases each). The ends were cut back, 7 bases at V and 7 bases at J, with 13 bases in the middle. The CDR3 runs 13 residues. Germline CDR1 and CDR2: SNHLY and FYNNEI. The CDR3 loop reads CASTGQPGGELFF. DNA for the CDR3: TGTGCCAGCACGGGGCAGCCCGGCGGGGAGCTGTTTTTT. The full variable domain, with the rest looked up from reference TRBV2 and TRBJ2-2, is EPEVTQTPSHQVTQMGQEVILRCVPISNHLYFYWYRQILGQKVEFLVSFYNNEISEKSEIFDDQFSVERPDGSNFTLKIRSTKLEDSAMYFCASTGQPGGELFFGEGSRLTVL.

Only a few counts were recorded for this clonotype. The rearrangement joins TRBV12-3 or TRBV12-4 to TRBJ2-3; 12 bases agree with TRBD1. The trim removed 8 bases at V and 3 bases at J, leaving 9 bases unmatched. There are 16 residues in the CDR3. As DNA, the CDR3 is TGTGCCAGCGGAGAGCCGGGACAGGGGGCAACAGATACGCAGTATTTT. Protein product: CASGEPGQGATDTQYF.

V gene TRBV25-1 combines with J gene TRBJ2-1; a possible D gene is TRBD1 (6 bases). V was trimmed by 3 bases and J by 7 bases, leaving 7 bases between them. The CDR3 runs to 12 residues. Germline loops: CDR1 MGHDK, CDR2 SYGVNS. CDR3 nucleotides: TGTGCCAGCAGTGAGGGACAAAATGAGCAGTTCTTC. This sequence encodes CASSEGQNEQFF.

In its sample, this clonotype was seen many times. CDR3 region: CASSQGDEQYF. The CDR3 DNA reads as TGTGCCAGCAGCCAAGGGGACGAGCAGTACTTC. The V and J genes are TRBV4-2 and TRBJ2-7; D is unclear. V was clipped by 1 base and J by 5 bases, with 3 bases between them. Germline V lookup: CDR1 LGHNA, CDR2 YNFKEQ. The CDR3 spans 11 residues.

The chain carries TRBV10-1 and TRBJ1-1; D is uncertain. CDR1 and CDR2 from the germline V gene are WNHNN and SYGVQD (reference sequence). V was pared by 0 bases and J by 8 bases, with 10 bases between. The CDR3 runs 13 residues. Here the CDR3 DNA reads TGCGCCAGCAGTGAGTCGTCGGCCGCCGAAGCTTTCTTT. It is translated as CASSESSAAEAFF.

There are many counts of this clonotype. The gene calls are TRBV12-5 and TRBJ2-4; D is ambiguous. The CDR3 is made up of 13 amino acids. Germline V gene lookup returns CDR1 LGHNT and CDR2 FRNRAP. V lost 8 bases to trimming and J lost 0 bases, with 8 bases between them. CDR3 sequence: CASFPLAKNIQYF. The CDR3 DNA follows: TGTGCTAGTTTCCCCCTAGCCAAAAACATTCAGTACTTC.

This clonotype showed up just a few times. The chain uses TRBV5-1 and TRBJ2-2, with 14 nucleotides matching TRBD2. The junction had 2 bases not matched to a gene; V was cut back by 5 bases and J by 5 bases. The CDR3 extends over 15 amino acids. From germline, CDR1 is SGHRS and CDR2 YFSETQ. The CDR3 loop is CASRGTSGRTGELFF. CDR3 nucleotide sequence: TGCGCCAGCAGGGGGACTAGCGGGAGAACCGGGGAGCTGTTTTTT.

In its sample, this clonotype was seen many times. V gene TRBV29-1 combines with J gene TRBJ1-2; D possibly corresponds to TRBD1 (6 bases). Germline loops: CDR1 SQVTM, CDR2 ANQGSEA. The CDR3 loop spans 15 amino acids. Trimming left V 5 bases short and J 2 bases short, with 18 bases between. The CDR3 DNA follows: TGCAGCGTTCTAGCCCTTATTGGGGGCAACTATGGCTACACCTTC. Its translation is CSVLALIGGNYGYTF.

This clonotype has ten or more counts. J is TRBJ1-1 and V is TRBV28; no firm D call. The V gene lost 5 bases and the J gene lost 9 bases, with 19 bases spanning the gap. The germline V gene has CDR1 MDHEN and CDR2 SYDVKM. The CDR3 has 14 residues. This chain's CDR3 is CASSPRGVRIKAFF. DNA of the CDR3: TGTGCCAGCAGTCCACGCGGGGTACGGATCAAAGCTTTCTTT.

This clonotype turned up a few times. The V gene is TRBV19, the J gene TRBJ1-1; possibly TRBD1 for D (5 bases). The CDR3 extends over 14 amino acids. CDR1 LNHDA and CDR2 SQIVND come from the germline V gene (reference sequence). The V and J ends lost 6 bases and 6 bases respectively, with 17 bases between them. In nucleotides, the CDR3 is TGTGCCAGTAGGTCAGGGAAACTCCCTGCTGAAGCTTTCTTT. Amino acids: CASRSGKLPAEAFF.

This clonotype has a handful of counts. The chain combines TRBV25-1 with TRBJ2-1; D may be TRBD2 (5 bases). This CDR3 contains 15 residues. Trimming took 6 bases from V and 7 from J, leaving 19 bases between them. CDR1 and CDR2 (germline): MGHDK, SYGVNS. CDR3 sequence reads: CASSITVGRGNEQFF. The DNA of the CDR3 is TGTGCCAGCAGCATCACAGTAGGCCGGGGAAATGAGCAGTTCTTC.

This clonotype was seen many times. The V and J genes are TRBV2 and TRBJ1-2; 9 bases are a match to TRBD1. The V gene's germline CDR1 is SNHLY and CDR2 FYNNEI. The CDR3 runs 13 residues. The V and J ends lost 5 bases and 6 bases, in that order; junction bases with no gene match: 4. CDR3 sequence reads: CASSLTGGNGYTF. For the CDR3, the DNA is TGTGCCAGCAGTCTCACAGGGGGCAATGGCTACACCTTC.

This clonotype was seen ten or more times. The J gene is TRBJ2-5, the V gene TRBV11-2, with 7 nucleotides matching TRBD1. Germline V gives CDR1 SGHAT, CDR2 FQNNGV. The CDR3 runs 17 residues. The V segment lost 5 bases and the J segment 0 bases; nucleotides outside the gene matches: 12. CDR3 protein: CASSPTRGRGYQETQYF. CDR3 nucleotide sequence: TGTGCCAGCAGCCCTACCCGGGGCAGGGGGTACCAAGAGACCCAGTACTTC.

The chain carries TRBV28 and TRBJ2-3; 8 bases match TRBD2. The CDR3 has 17 residues. J was trimmed by 2 bases and V by 1 base; bases with no gene match: 8. CDR1 and CDR2 from the germline V gene are MDHEN and SYDVKM. The CDR3, as DNA: TGTGCCAGCAGTTTATCCGAGACTAGCGCAGACACAGATACGCAGTATTTT. It specifies CASSLSETSADTDTQYF.